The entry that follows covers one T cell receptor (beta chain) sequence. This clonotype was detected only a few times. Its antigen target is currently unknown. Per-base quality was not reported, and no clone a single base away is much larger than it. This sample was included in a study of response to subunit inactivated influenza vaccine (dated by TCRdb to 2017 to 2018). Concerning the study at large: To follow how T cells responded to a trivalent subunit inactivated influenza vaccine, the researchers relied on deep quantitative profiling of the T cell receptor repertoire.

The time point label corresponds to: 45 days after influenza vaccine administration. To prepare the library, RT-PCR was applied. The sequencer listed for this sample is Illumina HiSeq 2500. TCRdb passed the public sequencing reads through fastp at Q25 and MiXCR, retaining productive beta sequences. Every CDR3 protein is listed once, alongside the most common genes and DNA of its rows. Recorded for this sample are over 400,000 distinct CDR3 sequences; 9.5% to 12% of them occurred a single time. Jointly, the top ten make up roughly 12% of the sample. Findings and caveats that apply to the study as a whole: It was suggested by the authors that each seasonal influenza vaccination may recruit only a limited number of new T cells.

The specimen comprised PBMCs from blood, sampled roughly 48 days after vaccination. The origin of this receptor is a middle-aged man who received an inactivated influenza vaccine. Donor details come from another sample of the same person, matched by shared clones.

The CDR3: CASSSAGMTSNQPQHF. At the DNA level, the sequence is TGTGCCAGCAGCTCGGCCGGGATGACTAGCAATCAGCCCCAGCATTTT. The chain is assembled from TRBV27 and TRBJ1-5, with the D gene not clear enough to name. Cut back by 6 bases and 0 bases, the V and J ends lie 15 bases apart. Reading the germline V gene (reference sequence) gives CDR1 MNHEY and CDR2 SMNVEV. The CDR3 measures 16 amino acids from cysteine to phenylalanine. Just CDR3 DNA is preserved here, 48 bases in frame from base 1.